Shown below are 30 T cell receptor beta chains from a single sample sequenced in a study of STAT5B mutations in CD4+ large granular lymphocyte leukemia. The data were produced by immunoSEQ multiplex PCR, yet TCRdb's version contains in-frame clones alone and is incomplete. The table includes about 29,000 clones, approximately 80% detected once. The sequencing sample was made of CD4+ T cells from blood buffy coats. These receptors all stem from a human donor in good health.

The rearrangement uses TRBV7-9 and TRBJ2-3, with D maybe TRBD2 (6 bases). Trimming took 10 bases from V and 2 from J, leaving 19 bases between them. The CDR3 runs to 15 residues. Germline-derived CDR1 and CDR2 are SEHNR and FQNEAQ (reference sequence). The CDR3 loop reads CATSPGLLSTDTQYF. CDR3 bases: TGTGCCACCAGTCCGGGACTCCTCTCCACAGATACGCAGTATTTT. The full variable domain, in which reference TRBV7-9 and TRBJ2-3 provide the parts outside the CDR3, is DTGVSQNPRHKITKRGQNVTFRCDPISEHNRLYWYRQTLGQGPEFLTYFQNEAQLEKSRLLSDRFSAERPKGSFSTLEIQRTEQGDSAMYLCATSPGLLSTDTQYFGPGTRLTVL.

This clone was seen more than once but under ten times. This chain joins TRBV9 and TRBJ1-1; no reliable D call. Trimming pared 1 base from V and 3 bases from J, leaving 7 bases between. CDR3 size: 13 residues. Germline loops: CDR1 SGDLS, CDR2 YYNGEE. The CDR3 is CASSVNVDTEAFF. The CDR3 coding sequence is TGTGCCAGCAGCGTAAACGTAGACACTGAAGCTTTCTTT.

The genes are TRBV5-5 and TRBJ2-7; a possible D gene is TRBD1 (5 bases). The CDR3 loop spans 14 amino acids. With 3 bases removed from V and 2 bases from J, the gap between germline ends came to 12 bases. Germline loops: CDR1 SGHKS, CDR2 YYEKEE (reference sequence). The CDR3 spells CASSSGPQAYEQYV. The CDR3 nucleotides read TGTGCCAGCAGCTCGGGCCCACAGGCCTACGAGCAGTACGTC.

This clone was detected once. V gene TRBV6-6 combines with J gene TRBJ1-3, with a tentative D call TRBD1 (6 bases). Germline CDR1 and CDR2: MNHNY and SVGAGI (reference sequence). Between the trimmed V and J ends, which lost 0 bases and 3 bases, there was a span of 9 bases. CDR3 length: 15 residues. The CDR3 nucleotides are TGTGCCAGCAGTTACTCCCCAGGGGTTGGAAACACCATATATTTT. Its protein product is CASSYSPGVGNTIYF.

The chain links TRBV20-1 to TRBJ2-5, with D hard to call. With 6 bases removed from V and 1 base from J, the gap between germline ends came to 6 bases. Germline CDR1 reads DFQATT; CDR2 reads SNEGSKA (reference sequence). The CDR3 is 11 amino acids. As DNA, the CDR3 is TGCAGTGCGAGGACCCAAGAGACCCAGTACTTC. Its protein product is CSARTQETQYF.

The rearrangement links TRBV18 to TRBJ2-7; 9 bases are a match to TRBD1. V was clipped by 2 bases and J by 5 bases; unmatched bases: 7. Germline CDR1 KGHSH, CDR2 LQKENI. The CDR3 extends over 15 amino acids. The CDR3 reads CASSPFAQGAHEQYF. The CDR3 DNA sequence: TGTGCCAGCTCACCATTTGCACAGGGGGCCCACGAGCAGTACTTC. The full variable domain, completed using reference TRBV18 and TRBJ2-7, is NAGVMQNPRHLVRRRGQEARLRCSPMKGHSHVYWYRQLPEEGLKFMVYLQKENIIDESGMPKERFSAEFPKEGPSILRIQQVVRGDSAAYFCASSPFAQGAHEQYFGPGTRLTVT.

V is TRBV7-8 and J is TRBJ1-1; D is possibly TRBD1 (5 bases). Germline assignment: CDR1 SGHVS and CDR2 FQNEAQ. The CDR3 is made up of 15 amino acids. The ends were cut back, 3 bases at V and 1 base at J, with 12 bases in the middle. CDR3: CASSFIRGTNTEAFF. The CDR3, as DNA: TGTGCCAGCAGCTTCATCCGGGGGACGAACACTGAAGCTTTCTTT.

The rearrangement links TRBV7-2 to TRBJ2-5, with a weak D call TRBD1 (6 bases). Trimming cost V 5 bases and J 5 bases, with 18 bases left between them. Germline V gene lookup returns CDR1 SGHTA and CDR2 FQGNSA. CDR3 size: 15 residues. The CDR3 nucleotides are TGTGCCAGCAGCCAGGGGCAGGGTAGGGAGGAGACCCAGTACTTC. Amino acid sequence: CASSQGQGREETQYF.

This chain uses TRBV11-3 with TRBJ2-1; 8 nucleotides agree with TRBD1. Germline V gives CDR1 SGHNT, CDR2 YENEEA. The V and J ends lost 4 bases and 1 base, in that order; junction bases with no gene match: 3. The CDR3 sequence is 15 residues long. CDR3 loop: CASSSDRGSYNEQFF. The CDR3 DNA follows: TGTGCCAGCAGCTCCGACAGGGGTTCCTACAATGAGCAGTTCTTC.

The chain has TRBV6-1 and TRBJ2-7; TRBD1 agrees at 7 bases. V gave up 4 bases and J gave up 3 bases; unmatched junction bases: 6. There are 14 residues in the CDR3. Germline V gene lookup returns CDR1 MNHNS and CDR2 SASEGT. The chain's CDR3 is CASSVGQGVYEQYF. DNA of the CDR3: TGTGCCAGCAGTGTAGGCCAGGGGGTCTACGAGCAGTACTTC.

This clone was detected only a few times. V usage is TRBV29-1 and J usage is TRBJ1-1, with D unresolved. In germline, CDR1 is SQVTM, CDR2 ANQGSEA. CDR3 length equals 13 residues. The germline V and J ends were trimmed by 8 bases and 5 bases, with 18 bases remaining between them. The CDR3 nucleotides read TGCAGCAGCACGTTCTGGGGAGGGACTGAAGCTTTCTTT. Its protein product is CSSTFWGGTEAFF. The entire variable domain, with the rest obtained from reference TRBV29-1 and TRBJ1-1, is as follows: SAVISQKPSRDICQRGTSLTIQCQVDSQVTMMFWYRQQPGQSLTLIATANQGSEATYESGFVIDKFPISRPNLTFSTLTVSNMSPEDSSIYLCSSTFWGGTEAFFGQGTRLTVV.

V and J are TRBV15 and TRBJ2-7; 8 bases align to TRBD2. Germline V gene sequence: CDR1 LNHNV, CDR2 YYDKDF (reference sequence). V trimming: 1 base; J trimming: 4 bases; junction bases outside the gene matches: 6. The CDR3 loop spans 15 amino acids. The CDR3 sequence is CATSRVVAGSYEQYF. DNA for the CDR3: TGTGCCACCAGCAGAGTGGTAGCGGGGTCGTACGAGCAGTACTTC.

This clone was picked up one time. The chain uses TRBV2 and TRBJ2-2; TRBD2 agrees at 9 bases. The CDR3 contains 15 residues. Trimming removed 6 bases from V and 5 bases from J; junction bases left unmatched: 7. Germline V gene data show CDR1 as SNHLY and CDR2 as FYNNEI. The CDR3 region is CASRLGGGGTGELFF. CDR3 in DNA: TGTGCCAGCAGGCTTGGCGGGGGGGGGACCGGGGAGCTGTTTTTT.

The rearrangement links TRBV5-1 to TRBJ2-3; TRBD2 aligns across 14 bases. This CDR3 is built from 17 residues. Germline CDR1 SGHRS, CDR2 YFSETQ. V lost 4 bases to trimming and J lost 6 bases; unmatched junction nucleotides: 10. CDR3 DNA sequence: TGCGCCAGCAGCCTTGGGACTAGCGGGGGCTCCGGGGATACGCAGTATTTT. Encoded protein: CASSLGTSGGSGDTQYF.

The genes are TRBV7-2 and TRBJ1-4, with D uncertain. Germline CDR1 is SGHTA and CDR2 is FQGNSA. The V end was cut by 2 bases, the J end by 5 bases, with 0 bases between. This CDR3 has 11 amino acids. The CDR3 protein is CASSLNEKLFF. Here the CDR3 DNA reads TGTGCCAGCAGCTTAAATGAAAAACTGTTTTTT.

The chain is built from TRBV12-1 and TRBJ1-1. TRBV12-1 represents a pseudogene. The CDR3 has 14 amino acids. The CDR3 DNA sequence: TGTGCCAGCAGCTTTGCGGTACAGCGGACTGAAGCTTTCTTT. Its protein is CASSFAVQRTEAFF.

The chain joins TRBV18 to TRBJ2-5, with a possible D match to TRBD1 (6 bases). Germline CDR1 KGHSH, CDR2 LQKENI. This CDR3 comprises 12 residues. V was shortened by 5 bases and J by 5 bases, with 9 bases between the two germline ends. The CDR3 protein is CASSGGDETQYF. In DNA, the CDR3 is TGTGCCAGCTCAGGGGGCGATGAGACCCAGTACTTC.

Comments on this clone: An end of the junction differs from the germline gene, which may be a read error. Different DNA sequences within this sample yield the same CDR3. This chain's CDR3 is CASSQDRFARGTEAFF. For the CDR3, the DNA is TGTGCCAGTAGCCAAGATCGGTTCGCCCGGGGCACTGAAGCTTTCTTT. This chain joins TRBV4-2 and TRBJ1-1; D not certain. Germline assignment: CDR1 LGHNA and CDR2 YNFKEQ. CDR3 length equals 16 residues.

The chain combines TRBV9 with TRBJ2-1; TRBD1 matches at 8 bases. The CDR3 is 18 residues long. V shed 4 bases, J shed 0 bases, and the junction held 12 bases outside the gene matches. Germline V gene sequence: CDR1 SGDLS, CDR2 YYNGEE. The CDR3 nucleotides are TGTGCCAGCAGCCCCAAAGACAGGGGACAAGGCTCCTACAATGAGCAGTTCTTC. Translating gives CASSPKDRGQGSYNEQFF.

The CDR3 loop reads CASSINRESNQPQHF. The CDR3 DNA follows: TGTGCCAGTAGTATCAACAGGGAGAGCAATCAGCCCCAGCATTTT. V and J are TRBV19 and TRBJ1-5; TRBD1 might be the D (6 bases). Trimming shortened V by 3 bases and J by 1 base, and 10 bases separated the two germline ends. CDR1 and CDR2 (germline): LNHDA, SQIVND (reference sequence). The CDR3 is made up of 15 amino acids.

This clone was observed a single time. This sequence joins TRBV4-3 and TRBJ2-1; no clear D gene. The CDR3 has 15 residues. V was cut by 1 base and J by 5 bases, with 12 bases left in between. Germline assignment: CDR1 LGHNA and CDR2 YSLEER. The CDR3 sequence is CASSQGSWQNNEQFF. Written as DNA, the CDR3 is TGCGCCAGCAGCCAAGGATCGTGGCAAAACAATGAGCAGTTCTTC.

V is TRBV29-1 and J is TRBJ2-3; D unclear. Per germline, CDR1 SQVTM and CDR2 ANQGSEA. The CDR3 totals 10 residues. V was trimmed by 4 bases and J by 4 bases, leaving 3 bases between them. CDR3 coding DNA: TGCAGCGTTGGCCCAGATACGCAGTATTTT. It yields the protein CSVGPDTQYF.

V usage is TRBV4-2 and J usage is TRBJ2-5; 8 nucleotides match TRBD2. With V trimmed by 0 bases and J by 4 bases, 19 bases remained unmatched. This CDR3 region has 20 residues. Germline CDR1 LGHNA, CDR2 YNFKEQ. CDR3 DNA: TGTGCCAGCAGCCAAGATATATCGGGGGCATCAAGGACTAGCCCAGAGACCCAGTACTTC. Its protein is CASSQDISGASRTSPETQYF.

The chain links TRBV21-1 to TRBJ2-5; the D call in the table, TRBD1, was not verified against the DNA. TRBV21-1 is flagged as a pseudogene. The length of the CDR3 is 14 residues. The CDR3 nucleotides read TGTGCCAGCAGCCAGGACAGGGTGGGAGAGACCCAGTACTTC. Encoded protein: CASSQDRVGETQYF.

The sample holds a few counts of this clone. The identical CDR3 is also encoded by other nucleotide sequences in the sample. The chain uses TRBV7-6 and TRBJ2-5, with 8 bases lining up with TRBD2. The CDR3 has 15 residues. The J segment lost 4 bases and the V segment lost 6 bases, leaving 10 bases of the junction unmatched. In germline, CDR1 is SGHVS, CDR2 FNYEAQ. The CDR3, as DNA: TGTGCCAGCAGTCCGGCGGGGGGCCTGGGAGAGACCCAGTACTTC. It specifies CASSPAGGLGETQYF.

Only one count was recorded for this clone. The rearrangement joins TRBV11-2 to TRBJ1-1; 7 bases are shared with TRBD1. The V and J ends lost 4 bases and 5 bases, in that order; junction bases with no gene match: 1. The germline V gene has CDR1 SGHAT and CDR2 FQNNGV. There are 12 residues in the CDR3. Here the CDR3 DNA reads TGTGCCAGCAGCTCCAGGGGGACTGAAGCTTTCTTT. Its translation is CASSSRGTEAFF.

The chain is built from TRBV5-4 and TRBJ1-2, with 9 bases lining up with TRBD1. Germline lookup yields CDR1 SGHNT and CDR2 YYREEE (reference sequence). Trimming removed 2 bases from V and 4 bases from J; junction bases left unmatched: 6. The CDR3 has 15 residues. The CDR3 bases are TGTGCCAGCAGCTTCACAGGGGGCTCCTCCTATGGCTACACCTTC. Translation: CASSFTGGSSYGYTF.

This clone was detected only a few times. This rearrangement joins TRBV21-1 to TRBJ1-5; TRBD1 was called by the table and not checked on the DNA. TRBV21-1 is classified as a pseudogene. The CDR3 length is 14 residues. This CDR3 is CASSSGLRNQPQHF. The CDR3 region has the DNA TGTGCCAGCAGCAGTGGGCTGCGCAATCAGCCCCAGCATTTT.

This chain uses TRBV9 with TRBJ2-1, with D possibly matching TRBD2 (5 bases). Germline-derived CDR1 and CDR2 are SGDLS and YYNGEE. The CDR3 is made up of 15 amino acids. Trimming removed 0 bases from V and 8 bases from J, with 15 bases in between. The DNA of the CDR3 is TGTGCCAGCAGCGTAGTAGGAACCCAGGAGGATGAGCAGTTCTTC. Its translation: CASSVVGTQEDEQFF.

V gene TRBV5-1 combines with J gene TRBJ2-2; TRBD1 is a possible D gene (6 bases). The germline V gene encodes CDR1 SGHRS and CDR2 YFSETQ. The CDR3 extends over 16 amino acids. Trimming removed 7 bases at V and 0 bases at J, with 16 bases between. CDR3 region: CASFTGHGANTGELFF. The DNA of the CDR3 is TGCGCCAGCTTCACGGGACACGGAGCGAACACCGGGGAGCTGTTTTTT.